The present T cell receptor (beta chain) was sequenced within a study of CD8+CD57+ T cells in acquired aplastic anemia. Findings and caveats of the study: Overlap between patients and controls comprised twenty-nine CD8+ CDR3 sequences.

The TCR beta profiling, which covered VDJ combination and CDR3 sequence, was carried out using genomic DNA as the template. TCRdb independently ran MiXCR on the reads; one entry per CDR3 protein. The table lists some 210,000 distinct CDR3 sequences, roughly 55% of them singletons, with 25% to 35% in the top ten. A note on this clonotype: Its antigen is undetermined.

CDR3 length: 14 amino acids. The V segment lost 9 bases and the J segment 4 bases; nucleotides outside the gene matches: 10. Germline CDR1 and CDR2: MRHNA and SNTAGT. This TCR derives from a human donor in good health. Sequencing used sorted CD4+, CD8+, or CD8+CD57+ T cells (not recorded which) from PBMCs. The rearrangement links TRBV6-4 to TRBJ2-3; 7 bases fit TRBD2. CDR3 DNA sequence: TGTGCCAGTAGTAGGCCTGGGGGGGCAGATACGCAGTATTTT. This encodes CASSRPGGADTQYF.